These 30 T cell receptor beta chains originate from one sample sequenced in a study of OX40 agonist ivuxolimab in advanced cancers. Assay: immunoSEQ multiplex PCR; the TCRdb copy retains only in-frame clones and omits some. The sample records under 100,000 clones, roughly 90% being singletons. The sequencing here drew on CD4+ or CD8+ T cells sorted from blood, taken in a trial of the OX40 agonist ivuxolimab. The receptors were sampled from an adult with an advanced solid tumor such as melanoma, head and neck, liver or kidney cancer.

V usage is TRBV5-1 and J usage is TRBJ2-7; 7 positions agree with TRBD2. The junction had 10 bases not matched to a gene; V was cut back by 0 bases and J by 7 bases. Germline loops: CDR1 SGHRS, CDR2 YFSETQ. This CDR3 has 15 residues. Here the CDR3 DNA reads TGCGCCAGCAGCTTGGCCTCGGGGGAGGGAGATGAGCAGTACTTC. It yields the protein CASSLASGEGDEQYF.

The chain carries TRBV11-2 and TRBJ2-3; D is undetermined. This CDR3 is 13 amino acids long. Germline-derived CDR1 and CDR2 are SGHAT and FQNNGV. V lost 3 bases and J 1 base, leaving 5 bases between the germline ends. The CDR3 DNA follows: TGTGCCAGCAGCTTCAGTGGCACAGATACGCAGTATTTT. It is translated as CASSFSGTDTQYF. The full variable domain, completed using reference TRBV11-2 and TRBJ2-3, is EAGVAQSPRYKIIEKRQSVAFWCNPISGHATLYWYQQILGQGPKLLIQFQNNGVVDDSQLPKDRFSAERLKGVDSTLKIQPAKLEDSAVYLCASSFSGTDTQYFGPGTRLTVL.

The CDR3 DNA reads as TGTGCCAGCAGCCTCCGCGGGGGGTTCACAGATACGCAGTATTTT. This codes for CASSLRGGFTDTQYF. This sequence joins TRBV7-9 and TRBJ2-3; 8 bases agree with TRBD2. Germline CDR1 and CDR2: SEHNR and FQNEAQ (reference sequence). Trimming cost V 5 bases and J 2 bases; bases outside gene matches: 6. This CDR3 comprises 15 residues.

The chain recombines TRBV11-2 with TRBJ2-7; the match to TRBD2 covers 10 bases. This CDR3 has 14 amino acids. The V and J ends lost 3 bases and 2 bases, in that order; junction bases with no gene match: 1. The germline V gene encodes CDR1 SGHAT and CDR2 FQNNGV. CDR3 residues: CASSFTSGTYEQYF. CDR3 nucleotide sequence: TGTGCCAGCAGCTTTACTAGCGGGACCTACGAGCAGTACTTC.

The V call is TRBV4-2, the J call TRBJ1-2; D is perhaps TRBD1 (5 bases). V lost 0 bases to trimming and J lost 4 bases, with 12 bases between them. CDR3 size: 15 residues. CDR1 and CDR2 from the germline V gene are LGHNA and YNFKEQ. This CDR3 reads CASSQDPGGVYGYTF. As DNA, the CDR3 is TGTGCCAGCAGCCAAGATCCCGGGGGGGTCTATGGCTACACCTTC.

This chain uses TRBV10-3 with TRBJ2-7; D tentatively reads TRBD1 or TRBD2 (5 bases each). V was clipped by 8 bases and J by 3 bases, with 14 bases between them. Per germline, CDR1 ENHRY and CDR2 SYGVKD. CDR3 length equals 13 residues. This chain's CDR3 is CAISRDGYYEQYF. The CDR3 DNA sequence: TGTGCCATCTCCCGGGACGGATACTACGAGCAGTACTTC.

The gene calls are TRBV28 and TRBJ1-3; TRBD1 agrees at 7 bases. The length of the CDR3 is 17 residues. Trimming took 6 bases from V and 3 from J; bases not matched to a gene: 14. Germline V gene sequence: CDR1 MDHEN, CDR2 SYDVKM. The CDR3 protein is CASRASAGGGFGNTIYF. The CDR3, as DNA: TGTGCCAGCAGGGCCTCAGCAGGGGGGGGATTTGGAAACACCATATATTTT.

V usage is TRBV9 and J usage is TRBJ2-3; 8 bases align to TRBD2. V gave up 5 bases and J gave up 2 bases; unmatched junction bases: 4. The CDR3 sequence is 14 residues long. Germline V CDR1 and CDR2: SGDLS, YYNGEE. The CDR3 DNA is TGTGCCAGCAGTAGCGGGACTAACACAGATACGCAGTATTTT. Residues: CASSSGTNTDTQYF.

This clone has just one count. This rearrangement joins TRBV2 to TRBJ2-3; TRBD2 aligns across 13 bases. Trimming removed 6 bases from V and 5 bases from J; junction bases left unmatched: 11. The length of the CDR3 is 17 residues. Germline V gene sequence: CDR1 SNHLY, CDR2 FYNNEI. The CDR3 nucleotides read TGTGCCAGCAGACTCCGGACTAGCGGGAGTGGGGTAGATACGCAGTATTTT. This gives the protein CASRLRTSGSGVDTQYF.

The V gene is TRBV4-2, the J gene TRBJ2-2; D remains ambiguous. V was pared by 1 base and J by 7 bases, with 7 bases between. This CDR3 contains 13 residues. CDR1 LGHNA and CDR2 YNFKEQ come from the germline V gene. The CDR3 loop is CASSQVMDGELFF. In DNA form, the CDR3 reads TGTGCCAGCAGCCAAGTTATGGACGGGGAGCTGTTTTTT.

A note on this clone: Other nucleotide sequences from this sample produce the same CDR3. J is TRBJ2-3 and V is TRBV7-2; no clear D. Trimming took off 1 base at V and 1 base at J, with 3 bases between the two ends. Germline values: CDR1 SGHTA, CDR2 FQGNSA. This CDR3 comprises 13 residues. CDR3 in DNA: TGTGCCAGCAGCTTAGATGGCACAGATACGCAGTATTTT. As protein: CASSLDGTDTQYF.

This clone was picked up a small number of times. The chain recombines TRBV10-3 with TRBJ2-1; 7 bases agree with TRBD2. The junction had 5 bases not matched to a gene; V was cut back by 3 bases and J by 6 bases. CDR1 and CDR2 (germline): ENHRY, SYGVKD. The CDR3 has 14 amino acids. The DNA of the CDR3 is TGTGCCATCAGTGATGGGACTACAGGCAATGAGCAGTTCTTC. Amino acids: CAISDGTTGNEQFF.

This clone was picked up one time. The gene calls are TRBV7-9 and TRBJ1-2; the match to TRBD1 covers 8 bases. Germline V gene sequence: CDR1 SEHNR, CDR2 FQNEAQ (reference sequence). CDR3 length equals 12 residues. V gave up 5 bases and J gave up 6 bases; unmatched junction bases: 2. The CDR3 coding sequence is TGTGCCAGCAGCCAGGACAGGGATGGCTACACCTTC. This codes for CASSQDRDGYTF.

The count of this clone is one. The chain has TRBV28 and TRBJ2-1; 9 nucleotides align to TRBD2. CDR1 and CDR2 from the germline V gene are MDHEN and SYDVKM. The ends lost 5 bases at V and 5 bases at J; junction bases unmatched: 10. The CDR3 runs 16 residues. DNA for the CDR3: TGTGCCAGCAGTCCCGAGCACGCTAGCGGGAACAATGAGCAGTTCTTC. Amino acids: CASSPEHASGNNEQFF.

This chain links TRBV4-2 with TRBJ2-7, with TRBD1 matching over 10 bases. The CDR3 loop spans 12 amino acids. Trimming removed 8 bases from V and 6 bases from J; junction bases left unmatched: 4. Germline CDR1 LGHNA, CDR2 YNFKEQ. For the CDR3, the DNA is TGTGCCAGCGGGACAGGGGCCGGCGAGCAGTACTTC. It specifies CASGTGAGEQYF.

The gene calls are TRBV18 and TRBJ2-3; D is undetermined. CDR1 is KGHSH, CDR2 LQKENI, per germline. The CDR3 spans 13 residues. The V end was cut by 0 bases, the J end by 3 bases, with 4 bases between. CDR3 residues: CASSPPATDTQYF. The CDR3 region has the DNA TGTGCCAGCTCACCACCCGCGACAGATACGCAGTATTTT.

The chain links TRBV2 to TRBJ2-1; D call uncertain. The CDR3 runs to 13 residues. Germline lookup yields CDR1 SNHLY and CDR2 FYNNEI. Trimming took 8 bases from V and 0 from J, leaving 8 bases between them. CDR3 amino acids: CASLTSSYNEQFF. DNA for the CDR3: TGTGCCAGCTTAACCAGCTCCTACAATGAGCAGTTCTTC.

Worth noting for this clone: This sample includes further DNA sequences coding for the same CDR3. This chain joins TRBV18 and TRBJ1-4; D may be TRBD1 (5 bases). This CDR3 is 15 amino acids long. Germline assignment: CDR1 KGHSH and CDR2 LQKENI. Trimming stripped 3 bases from V and 0 bases from J, with 8 bases between. DNA of the CDR3: TGTGCCAGCTCACCTTCGGGGGCAACTAATGAAAAACTGTTTTTT. Its translation: CASSPSGATNEKLFF.

As concerns this clone: Other DNA sequences in the sample encode the same CDR3. DNA for the CDR3: TGTGCCAGCTCACCACGGGGGTACGAGCAGTACTTC. It yields the protein CASSPRGYEQYF. V is TRBV18 and J is TRBJ2-7, with D perhaps given as TRBD1 or TRBD2 (5 bases each). The CDR3 length is 12 residues. V was shortened by 1 base and J by 4 bases, with 5 bases between the two germline ends. CDR1 and CDR2 (germline): KGHSH, LQKENI.

CDR3 bases: TGTGCCAGCAGCGCATACAGGGGAGACACTGAAGCTTTCTTT. Protein product: CASSAYRGDTEAFF. The chain uses TRBV5-4 and TRBJ1-1, with TRBD1 matching over 7 bases. The CDR3 contains 14 residues. CDR1 SGHNT and CDR2 YYREEE come from the germline V gene (reference sequence). The junction had 6 bases not matched to a gene; V was cut back by 4 bases and J by 3 bases.

The gene calls are TRBV18 and TRBJ2-5; TRBD1 might be the D (6 bases). V lost 6 bases and J 2 bases, leaving 16 bases between the germline ends. Germline V gives CDR1 KGHSH, CDR2 LQKENI. The CDR3 is 15 residues long. CDR3 protein: CASSPRTGRQETQYF. The CDR3 coding sequence is TGTGCCAGCTCGCCGAGAACAGGGAGACAAGAGACCCAGTACTTC.

CDR3 DNA: TGTGCCACGGGTGGCATTTCCAATGAGCAGTTCTTC. Residues: CATGGISNEQFF. This sequence joins TRBV10-3 and TRBJ2-1, with D unclear. The germline V gene has CDR1 ENHRY and CDR2 SYGVKD. This CDR3 contains 12 residues. Trimming took off 10 bases at V and 6 bases at J, with 13 bases between the two ends.

The CDR3 DNA sequence: TGCGCCAGCAGCTTGAGAGGGTGGGGCACAGATACGCAGTATTTT. Translated: CASSLRGWGTDTQYF. This rearrangement joins TRBV5-1 to TRBJ2-3; tentative D call: TRBD2 (5 bases). The V gene lost 1 base and the J gene lost 1 base, with 10 bases spanning the gap. Germline V gene lookup returns CDR1 SGHRS and CDR2 YFSETQ. The CDR3 totals 15 residues. Based on the CDR3 plus reference TRBV5-1 and TRBJ2-3, the full variable domain is KAGVTQTPRYLIKTRGQQVTLSCSPISGHRSVSWYQQTPGQGLQFLFEYFSETQRNKGNFPGRFSGRQFSNSRSEMNVSTLELGDSALYLCASSLRGWGTDTQYFGPGTRLTVL.

In this sample, this clone turned up a few times. The chain is built from TRBV4-2 and TRBJ1-1; no reliable D call. The CDR3 spans 15 residues. Trimming shortened V by 0 bases and J by 9 bases, and 17 bases separated the two germline ends. Germline V gene lookup returns CDR1 LGHNA and CDR2 YNFKEQ. The CDR3 region is CASSQDRTQLTQAFF. CDR3 sequence (DNA): TGTGCCAGCAGCCAAGATCGGACGCAGTTGACCCAAGCTTTCTTT.

The chain joins TRBV6-5 to TRBJ2-7; D is undetermined. V dropped 6 bases and J dropped 3 bases, with 12 bases sitting between them. Germline V CDR1 and CDR2: MNHEY, SVGAGI. The CDR3 totals 13 residues. The CDR3 nucleotides read TGTGCCAGCAGAAAAGGACCGCTCTACGAGCAGTACTTC. Amino acids: CASRKGPLYEQYF.

The CDR3 spells CASSDLRTGGNYGYTF. As DNA, the CDR3 is TGTGCCAGCAGTGACCTAAGGACAGGGGGCAATTATGGCTACACCTTC. J is TRBJ1-2 and V is TRBV2; 11 nucleotides agree with TRBD1. CDR3 size: 16 residues. The junction had 8 bases not matched to a gene; V was cut back by 3 bases and J by 5 bases. From germline, CDR1 is SNHLY and CDR2 FYNNEI.

J is TRBJ2-5 and V is TRBV29-1; TRBD2 aligns across 10 bases. The V gene end was trimmed by 5 bases and the J gene end by 5 bases; junction bases not matched to a gene: 5. This CDR3 has 13 amino acids. CDR1 and CDR2 from the germline V gene are SQVTM and ANQGSEA. The CDR3 coding sequence is TGCAGCGTTCCGACTAGCGGGCGGGAGACCCAGTACTTC. As protein: CSVPTSGRETQYF.

This clone appeared a few times. DNA for the CDR3: TGTGCCAGCAGCCCCCACTTGGCTGGAAACACCATATATTTT. Translation gives CASSPHLAGNTIYF. The rearrangement joins TRBV9 to TRBJ1-3; D call uncertain. CDR3 size: 14 residues. Per germline, CDR1 SGDLS and CDR2 YYNGEE. V gave up 4 bases and J gave up 2 bases, with 10 bases separating them.

The chain uses TRBV5-4 and TRBJ2-1; TRBD2 matches 12 bases. The CDR3 has 19 residues. CDR1 is SGHNT and CDR2 is YYREEE in the germline V gene (reference sequence). Unmatched junction bases numbered 11, after V lost 0 bases and J lost 4 bases. The CDR3 DNA reads TGTGCCAGCAGCTTGGATGGCCTAGCGGGAGGGCGTAAATACAATGAGCAGTTCTTC. Amino acids: CASSLDGLAGGRKYNEQFF.

The J gene is TRBJ2-7, the V gene TRBV29-1; 7 bases map to TRBD2. Germline CDR1 is SQVTM and CDR2 is ANQGSEA. V lost 7 bases, J lost 1 base, and 7 bases stayed unmatched. The CDR3 extends over 13 amino acids. The CDR3 DNA sequence: TGCAGCGCTGACATCGGGGGGTCCTACGAGCAGTACTTC. The encoded protein is CSADIGGSYEQYF.